A selection of T cell receptor beta chains follows, all from one sample in a study of graft-versus-host responses after intestinal transplantation. Data came from immunoSEQ multiplex PCR; TCRdb stores just in-frame clones and leaves some out. The table lists roughly 110,000 clones, roughly 89% of them singletons. The antigens these receptors bind are not known. Sequencing was performed on unstimulated CD4+ T cells sorted from spleen or lymph node cells, taken before transplant. The receptor source for this set is a human donor who was the organ donor for an intestinal transplant. Each CDR3 is given with its conserved first and last residue.

TRBV4-2	TRBJ1-1	CASSQGGRLTEAFF
TRBV6-5	TRBJ2-7	CASSRTGERAEQYF
TRBV4-1	TRBJ2-1	CASSHARTDTNEQFF
TRBV4-1	TRBJ2-1	CASSQDGDSHYNEQFF
TRBV7-7	TRBJ2-1	CASSLAGPGSSYNEQFF
TRBV14	TRBJ2-7	CASSQLPYEQYF
TRBV21-1	TRBJ2-7	CASSKGSGTRVTNEQYF
TRBV6-5	TRBJ2-7	CASRKDRDFYEQYF
TRBV5-6	TRBJ2-1	CASSPRYFGGEQFF
TRBV19	TRBJ1-1	CASARLGGTEAFF
TRBV10-3	TRBJ1-2	CAISESGAGYTF
TRBV2	TRBJ2-7	CASSEEGPPRYKQYF
TRBV2	TRBJ2-5	CASRGTSVETQYF
TRBV7-2	TRBJ1-4	CASRQTAGINEKLFF
TRBV2	TRBJ1-5	CASIPGTANGPQHF
TRBV7-9	TRBJ1-1	CASSAASAGQLITEAFF
TRBV18	TRBJ2-5	CASSLTSGGITYQETQYF
TRBV19	TRBJ2-1	CASSIGYADEQFF
TRBV6-1	TRBJ1-1	CASIQGTEAFF
TRBV28	TRBJ2-1	CASSRERPGQREQFF
TRBV5-5	TRBJ2-7	CASSLRGTSYEQYF
TRBV5-6	TRBJ2-4	CASSLRTGTAKNIQYF
TRBV2	TRBJ2-2	CASTRRGGGDTGELFF
TRBV5-5	TRBJ2-5	CASSPSGAETQYF
TRBV2	TRBJ2-5	CASGRDRGQETQYF
TRBV7-9	TRBJ2-7	CVKEGARGPLDEQYF
TRBV2	TRBJ2-1	CASSEDAGSYNEQFF
TRBV9	TRBJ2-1	CASGKREVPYNEQFF
TRBV19	TRBJ2-1	CASSIGKADSYNEQFF
TRBV27	TRBJ2-4	CASSPAGLAPRGAKNIQYF
TRBV5-1	TRBJ2-1	CASTTTSGGHVDEQFF
TRBV7-3	TRBJ1-1	CASSLTGVNTEAFF
TRBV19	TRBJ1-6	CASRQGAFNSPLHF
TRBV7-9	TRBJ1-2	CASSLGSDGYTF
TRBV5-1	TRBJ2-7	CASSFTGTGRNYEQYF
TRBV28	TRBJ2-7	CASSSGQGPSYEQYF
TRBV5-1	TRBJ1-3	CASSLVTGNTIYF
TRBV2	TRBJ2-5	CASSEAWGEGQYF
TRBV5-1	TRBJ2-3	CASSLGVGRPDTQYF
TRBV6-5	TRBJ1-2	CASSEIRTYYGYTF
TRBV11-2	TRBJ1-4	CASSPPGASTNEKLFF
TRBV6-5	TRBJ1-5	CASSSDRGSNQPQHF
TRBV4-1	TRBJ1-6	CASSQNPGQGISPLHF
TRBV30	TRBJ1-5	CAWSVQKGLSNQPQHF
TRBV18	TRBJ2-2	CASSQRQGVTGELFF
TRBV5-1	TRBJ2-5	CASSSVVGTGVWETQYF
TRBV11-3	TRBJ1-6	CASSLQGLDNSPLHF